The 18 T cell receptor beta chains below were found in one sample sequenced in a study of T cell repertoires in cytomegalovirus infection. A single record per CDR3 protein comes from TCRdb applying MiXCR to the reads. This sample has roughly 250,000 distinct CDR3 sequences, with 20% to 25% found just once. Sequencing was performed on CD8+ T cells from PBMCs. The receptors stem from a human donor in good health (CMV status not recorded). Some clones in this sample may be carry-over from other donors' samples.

This CDR3 reads CASRQTGVPMNTEAFF. In DNA form, the CDR3 reads TGTGCCAGCAGACAAACAGGGGTCCCGATGAACACTGAAGCTTTCTTT. This sequence joins TRBV7-8 and TRBJ1-1; TRBD1 aligns across 7 bases. The trim removed 6 bases at V and 0 bases at J, leaving 10 bases unmatched. CDR1 SGHVS and CDR2 FQNEAQ come from the germline V gene. The length of the CDR3 is 16 residues.

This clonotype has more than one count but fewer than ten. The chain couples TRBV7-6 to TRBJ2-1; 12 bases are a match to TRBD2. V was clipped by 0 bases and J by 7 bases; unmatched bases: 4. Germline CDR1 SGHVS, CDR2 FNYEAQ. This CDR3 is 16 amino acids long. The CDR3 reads CASSLASSGGANEQFF. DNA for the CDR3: TGTGCCAGCAGCTTAGCGTCTAGCGGGGGGGCAAATGAGCAGTTCTTC.

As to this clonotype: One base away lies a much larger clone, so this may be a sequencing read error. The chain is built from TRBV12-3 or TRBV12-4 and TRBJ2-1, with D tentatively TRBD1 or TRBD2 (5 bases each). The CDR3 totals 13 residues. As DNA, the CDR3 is TGTGCCAGCAGTACCGGGACCCCCAATGAGCAGTTGTTC. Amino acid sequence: CASSTGTPNEQLF.

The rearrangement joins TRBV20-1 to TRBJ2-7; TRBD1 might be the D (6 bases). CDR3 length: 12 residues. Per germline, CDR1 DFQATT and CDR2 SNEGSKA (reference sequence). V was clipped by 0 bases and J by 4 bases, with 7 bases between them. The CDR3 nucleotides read TGCAGTGCTAGAGAACAGGGATACGAGCAGTACTTC. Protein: CSAREQGYEQYF.

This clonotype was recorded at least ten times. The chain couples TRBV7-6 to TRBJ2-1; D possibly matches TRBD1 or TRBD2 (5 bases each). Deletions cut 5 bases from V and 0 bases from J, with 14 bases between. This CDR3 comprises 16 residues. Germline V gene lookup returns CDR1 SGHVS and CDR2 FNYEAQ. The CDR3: CASSPSQGFSYNEQFF. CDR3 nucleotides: TGTGCCAGCAGCCCTAGCCAGGGTTTCTCCTACAATGAGCAGTTCTTC.

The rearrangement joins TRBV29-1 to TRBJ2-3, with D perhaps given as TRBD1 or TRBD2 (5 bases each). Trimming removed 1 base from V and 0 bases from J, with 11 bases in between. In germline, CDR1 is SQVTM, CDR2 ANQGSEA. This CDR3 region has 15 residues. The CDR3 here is CSVEVTGLSTDTQYF. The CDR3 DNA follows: TGCAGCGTTGAAGTGACGGGGCTGAGCACAGATACGCAGTATTTT.

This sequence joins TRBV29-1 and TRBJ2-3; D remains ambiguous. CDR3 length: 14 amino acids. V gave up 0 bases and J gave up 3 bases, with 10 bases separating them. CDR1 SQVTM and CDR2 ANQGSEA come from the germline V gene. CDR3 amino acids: CSVEDSYRTDTQYF. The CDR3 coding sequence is TGCAGCGTTGAAGACTCCTACAGAACAGATACGCAGTATTTT.

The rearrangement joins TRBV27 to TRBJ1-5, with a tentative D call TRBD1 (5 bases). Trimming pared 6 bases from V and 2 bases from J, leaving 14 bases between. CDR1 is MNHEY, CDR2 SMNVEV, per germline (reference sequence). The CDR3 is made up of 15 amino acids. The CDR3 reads CASSSGRFGNQPQHF. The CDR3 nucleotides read TGTGCCAGCAGCTCGGGACGCTTTGGCAATCAGCCCCAGCATTTT.

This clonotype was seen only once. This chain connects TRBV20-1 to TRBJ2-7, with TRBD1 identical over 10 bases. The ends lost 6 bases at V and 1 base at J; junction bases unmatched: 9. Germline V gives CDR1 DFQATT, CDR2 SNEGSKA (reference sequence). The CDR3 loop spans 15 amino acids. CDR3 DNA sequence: TGCAGTGCGGACCAGGACAGGGGGGCGTCCTACGAGCAGTACTTC. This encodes CSADQDRGASYEQYF.

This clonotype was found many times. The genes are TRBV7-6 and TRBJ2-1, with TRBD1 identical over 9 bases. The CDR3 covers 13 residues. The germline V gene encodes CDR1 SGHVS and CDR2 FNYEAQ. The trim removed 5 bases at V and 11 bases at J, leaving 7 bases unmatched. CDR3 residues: CASSPLGQGKQFF. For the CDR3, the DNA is TGTGCCAGCAGCCCGCTGGGACAGGGAAAGCAGTTCTTC.

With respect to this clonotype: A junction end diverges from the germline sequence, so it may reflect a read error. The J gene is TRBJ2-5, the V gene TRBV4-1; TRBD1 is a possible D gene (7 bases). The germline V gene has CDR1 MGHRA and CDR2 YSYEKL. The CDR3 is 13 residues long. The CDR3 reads CTSSRGTEETQYF. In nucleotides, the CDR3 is TGCACCAGCAGCCGGGGGACAGAAGAGACCCAGTACTTC.

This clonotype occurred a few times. In DNA, the CDR3 is TGTGCCAGCAGTCAGCCGTTTTTAGGGGCGGACTCCTACGAGCAGTACTTC. Translation: CASSQPFLGADSYEQYF. The rearrangement uses TRBV6-2 or TRBV6-3 and TRBJ2-7, with D possibly being TRBD1 (5 bases). The CDR3 length is 17 residues. Germline V gene sequence: CDR1 MNHEY, CDR2 SVGEGT. Trimming took off 5 bases at V and 0 bases at J, with 20 bases between the two ends.

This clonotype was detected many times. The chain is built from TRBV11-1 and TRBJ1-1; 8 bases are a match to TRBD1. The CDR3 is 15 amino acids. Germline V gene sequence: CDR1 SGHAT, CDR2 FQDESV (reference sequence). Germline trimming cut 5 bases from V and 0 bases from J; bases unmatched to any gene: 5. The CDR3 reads CASSKKDRVNTEAFF. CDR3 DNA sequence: TGTGCCAGCAGCAAAAAGGACAGGGTGAACACTGAAGCTTTCTTT.

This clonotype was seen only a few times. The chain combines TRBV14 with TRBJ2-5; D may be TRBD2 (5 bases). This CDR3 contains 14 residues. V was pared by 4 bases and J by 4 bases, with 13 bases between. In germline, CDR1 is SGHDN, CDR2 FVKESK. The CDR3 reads CASSPDPAAETQYF. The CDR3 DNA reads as TGTGCCAGCAGCCCTGACCCAGCGGCAGAGACCCAGTACTTC. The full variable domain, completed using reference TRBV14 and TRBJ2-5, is EAGVTQFPSHSVIEKGQTVTLRCDPISGHDNLYWYRRVMGKEIKFLLHFVKESKQDESGMPNNRFLAERTGGTYSTLKVQPAELEDSGVYFCASSPDPAAETQYFGPGTRLLVL.

The CDR3: CSARQGIIRNTEAFF. CDR3 nucleotide sequence: TGCAGTGCTAGACAGGGGATAATACGGAACACTGAAGCTTTCTTT. The chain links TRBV20-1 to TRBJ1-1; tentatively, D is TRBD1 (6 bases). The CDR3 length is 15 residues. The V gene's germline CDR1 is DFQATT and CDR2 SNEGSKA (reference sequence). The germline V and J ends were trimmed by 2 bases and 1 base, with 14 bases remaining between them.

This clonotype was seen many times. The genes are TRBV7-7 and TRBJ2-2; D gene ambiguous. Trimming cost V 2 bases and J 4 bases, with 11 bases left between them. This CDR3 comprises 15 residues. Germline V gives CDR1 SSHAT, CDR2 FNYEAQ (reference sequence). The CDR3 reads CASSLNREGTGELFF. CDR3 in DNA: TGTGCCAGCAGCTTAAATAGGGAAGGCACCGGGGAGCTGTTTTTT.

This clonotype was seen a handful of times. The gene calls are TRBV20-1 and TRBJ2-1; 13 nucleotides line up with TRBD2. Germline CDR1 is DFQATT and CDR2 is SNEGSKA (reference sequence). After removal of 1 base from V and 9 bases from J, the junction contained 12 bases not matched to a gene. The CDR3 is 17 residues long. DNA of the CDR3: TGCAGTGCTAGAGGACTAGCGGGGGGCCAAGCAACCATTGAGCAGTTCTTC. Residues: CSARGLAGGQATIEQFF.

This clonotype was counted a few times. DNA for the CDR3: TGTGCCAGTAGTATCTGGGACAAGAACACCGGGGAGCTGTTTTTT. Amino acid sequence: CASSIWDKNTGELFF. The genes are TRBV19 and TRBJ2-2, with D possibly matching TRBD1 (6 bases). V was clipped by 3 bases and J by 1 base, with 9 bases between them. Per the germline V gene, CDR1 is LNHDA and CDR2 is SQIVND (reference sequence). The CDR3 sequence is 15 residues long.